This T cell receptor (beta chain) originates from a study of shared T cell receptors in the human thymus. Sequenced by immunoSEQ multiplex PCR; TCRdb stores in-frame clones only, minus some. This table has over 650,000 clones, around 87% appearing once. The same data also went into a second study, on human thymus T cells. From that second work: Congenital heart defects were the reason for the corrective surgery that the donors, healthy Finnish infants, were having. Thymic resections from corrective heart surgery supplied the tissue.

The receptor's source is a boy less than two years old with a congenital heart defect. The sample comprised thymocytes.

The CDR3, as DNA: TGTGCCAGCAGTTACGTACAGCGCAATCAGCCCCAGCATTTT. It yields the protein CASSYVQRNQPQHF. The rearrangement joins TRBV6-6 to TRBJ1-5; D is unresolved. The germline CDR1 and CDR2 sequences are MNHNY and SVGAGI (reference sequence). This CDR3 is built from 14 residues. V was shortened by 2 bases and J by 2 bases, with 7 bases between the two germline ends.